What follows describes a single T cell receptor (beta chain). Its antigen specificity is not known. No much larger clone is present one base from it, and per-base qualities are unavailable. This record comes from a study of shared clonotypes between healthy human individuals (TCRdb year 2020). Some background on the complete study: A few men and two women, aged 18 to 49 years, made up the cohort. Per donor, three plates each were used for CD4 naive and CD4 memory, two for CD8 naive, and one for CD8 memory. Blood TCR repertoires of a handful of healthy adults were deeply sequenced to estimate repertoire size and the extent of clonotype sharing between individuals. To increase sequencing depth and limit assay-specific biases, TCR repertoire library preparation and sequencing were carried out by different laboratories using diverse techniques. Leukapheresis yielded between about 0.94 and 10 billion PBMCs per donor.

Study-wide conclusions, independent of this receptor: Because the study included only a small number of donors, the genetic and exposure-history diversity represented was limited. Based on pairwise subsampling, the degree of clonotype sharing among donors was expected to be affected by sequencing depth. Rarefaction of sorted-subset datasets indicated incomplete sequencing despite the large sequencing depth. Around 5% of naive CD4, 3.5% of naive CD8, 2.3% of memory CD4, and 0.35% to 0.4% of memory CD8 clonotypes were shared across several donors. Only blood was sampled, and tissue TCR repertoires likely differ from those in blood. Compared with non-shared clonotypes, clonotypes shared by all four sorted-subset donors had higher generation probabilities. Naive subsets generally had larger estimated clonotype richness than memory subsets did.

Healthy HIV-negative adults with no recently reported acute infections or vaccinations were included as donors. All donors were Caucasian adults living in Nashville, Tennessee, USA. CD4+ T cells were enriched by magnetic negative selection; naive cells were then positively selected on CD45RA, and the negative fraction formed the memory subset. After blood collection by leukapheresis, PBMCs were isolated using Ficoll-Histopaque density gradient centrifugation and then cryopreserved in the vapor phase of liquid nitrogen. Purity and quantity of every magnetically sorted T cell population were checked by analytical flow cytometry. Genomic DNA was isolated from every sorted fraction and measured by UV absorbance on a Nanodrop 2000c. Using the deep immunoSEQ assay, TCR CDR3 regions were amplified from genomic DNA by multiplex PCR. For each cell subset, the extracted genomic DNA was distributed evenly across all wells of several immunoSEQ 96-well plates, and each plate served as one replicate. For sorted subsets, each replicate PCR was loaded with 200 ng genomic DNA, equivalent to some 31,000 T cell genomes. The purified libraries were quantified using a Qubit 3.0 fluorometer, sized with a Bioanalyzer 2100, and then quantified again using the KAPA Library Quantification kit. Each immunoSEQ 96-well plate was sequenced on its own single-read 150-cycle Illumina NextSeq 550 flow cell. The authors' analysis ran thus. Because only junctional sequences without quality scores were contained in the immunoSEQ output, filtering matching that applied to full-length reads could not be performed. To assign V/J genes and CDR3, sequences were annotated against IMGT germline references using PyIR, a Python wrapper for IgBLAST v1.9. Reads with weak V/J assignments (E-value above 1e-6), missing CDR3, stop codons, out-of-frame junctions, or ambiguous translated residues were removed. V3J clonotypes were defined by identical inferred V gene, J gene, and CDR3 amino acid sequence. To compute the percentage overlap between repertoires, the number of shared unique clonotypes was divided by the size of the smaller repertoire. Richness of each repertoire was evaluated using RTK rarefaction, the Chao1 estimator, and Recon v2.1 estimates of unobserved clonotypes. OLGA was used to compute generation probabilities for all TCRbeta clonotypes that the gDNA method yielded from four donors. TCRdb provides this immuneACCESS table in a form limited to in-frame rearrangements. Some clones are lacking; in checked studies, under half of them reflect an unresolved V gene, and why the rest are absent is not known. Clonal size and the V and J genes are those of that table, whereas D and trimming came from the DNA. This sample is represented by some 550,000 clones; more than 95% of them were singletons. The ten largest account for roughly 0.05% of the sample.

CDR1 and CDR2 are drawn from the germline V gene: MGHRA, YSYEKL. V and J are trimmed by 5 bases and 8 bases, and the gene matches miss 12 bases of the junction. Reading from cysteine to phenylalanine, the CDR3 counts 16 amino acids. The sequence is cut down to CDR3 DNA, 48 bases in frame from base 1. This chain is built from TRBV4-1 and TRBJ1-2, with 12 middle bases fitting TRBD1. The sequenced sample was naive CD4+ T cells sorted from blood. Read against the paper, the sample's cell subset or site label means: CD45RA+ positively selected. The source is a woman in her thirties in good health. CDR3 region: CASSLKSWDRGRGYTF. Read as DNA, the sequence is TGCGCCAGCAGCTTAAAATCCTGGGACAGGGGGCGAGGCTACACCTTC.